In its sample, the clone carrying this T cell receptor beta chain was seen many times. Its matching antigen is unknown. This entry is derived from a study of T cells in Graves' hyperthyroidism and ophthalmopathy. Study-level background: Initial diagnosis, before any treatment, was when peripheral blood was collected.

Whole-study findings and limits: In simple terms, a model built on 13 V-J features told ophthalmopathy apart from stable hyperthyroidism. A median around 6.4 months before onset, the model predicted ophthalmopathy.

Regions amplified from RNA transcripts were the TCR beta CDR3 regions. The TCR CDR3 first-round RT-PCR relied on the HTBI primer set. MiXCR, applied by TCRdb to the multiplex PCR reads, yields one record per CDR3 protein. The sample includes a few hundred thousand distinct CDR3 sequences, around 16% of them seen just once. Diagnoses were established using clinical symptoms, serum thyroxine and TRAb, thyroid ultrasound and orbital computed tomography. This clonotype was sampled from a woman aged 18-29 years with Graves' hyperthyroidism. Sequences were obtained from blood.

The CDR3 bases are TGTGCCAGCAGCCCTAGTGGACTAGCGGCCGGGGAGCTGTTTTTT. Protein sequence: CASSPSGLAAGELFF. This sequence joins TRBV7-9 and TRBJ2-2; 10 nucleotides align to TRBD2. J lost 6 bases, V lost 5 bases, and 6 bases had no gene match. This CDR3 comprises 15 residues. CDR1 is SEHNR and CDR2 is FQNEAQ in the germline V gene (reference sequence).